What follows is one T cell receptor (beta chain) and its context. The V and J ends lost 0 bases and 3 bases, in that order; junction bases with no gene match: 8. Per the germline V gene, CDR1 is GTSNPN and CDR2 is SVGIG (reference sequence). There are 15 residues in the CDR3. Sequencing used immunoSEQ multiplex PCR; TCRdb keeps in-frame clones, though not all of them. The data contain fewer than 200,000 clones, approximately 86% of them singletons. This specimen belongs to a study of blood T cell repertoires in COVID-19. Sequenced material: peripheral blood. This sequence originates from a woman between 45 and 65 years old with acute or convalescent COVID-19. The V and J genes are TRBV30 and TRBJ2-7; 7 bases agree with TRBD1. This CDR3 reads CAWSVLGTAGYEQYF. The CDR3 DNA sequence: TGTGCCTGGAGTGTACTCGGGACAGCCGGCTACGAGCAGTACTTC.